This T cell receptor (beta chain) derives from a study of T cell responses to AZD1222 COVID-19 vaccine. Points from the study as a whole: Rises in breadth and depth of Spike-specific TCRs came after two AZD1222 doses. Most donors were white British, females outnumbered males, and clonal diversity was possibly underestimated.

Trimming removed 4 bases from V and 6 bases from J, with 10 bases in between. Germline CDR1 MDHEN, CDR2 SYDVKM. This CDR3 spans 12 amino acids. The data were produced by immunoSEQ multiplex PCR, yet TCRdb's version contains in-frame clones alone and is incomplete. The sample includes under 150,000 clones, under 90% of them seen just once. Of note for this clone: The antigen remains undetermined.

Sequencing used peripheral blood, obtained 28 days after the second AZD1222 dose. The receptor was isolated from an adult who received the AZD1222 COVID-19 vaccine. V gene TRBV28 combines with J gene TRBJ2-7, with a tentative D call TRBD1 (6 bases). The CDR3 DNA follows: TGTGCCAGCAGTTGGGGGCAGGGCGAGCAGTACTTC. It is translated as CASSWGQGEQYF. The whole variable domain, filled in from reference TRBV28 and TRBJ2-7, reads DVKVTQSSRYLVKRTGEKVFLECVQDMDHENMFWYRQDPGLGLRLIYFSYDVKMKEKGDIPEGYSVSREKKERFSLILESASTNQTSMYLCASSWGQGEQYFGPGTRLTVT.